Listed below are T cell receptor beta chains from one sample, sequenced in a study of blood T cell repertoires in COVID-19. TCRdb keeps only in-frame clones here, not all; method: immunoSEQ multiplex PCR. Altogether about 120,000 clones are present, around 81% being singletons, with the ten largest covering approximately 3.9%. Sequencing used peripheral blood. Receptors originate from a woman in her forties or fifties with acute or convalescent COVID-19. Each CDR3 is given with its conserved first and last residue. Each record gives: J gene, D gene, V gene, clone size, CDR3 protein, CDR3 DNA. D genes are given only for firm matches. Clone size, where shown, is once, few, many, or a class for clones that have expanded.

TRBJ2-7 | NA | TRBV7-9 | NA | CASSHPSSYEQYF | TGTGCCAGCAGCCACCCCAGCTCCTACGAGCAGTACTTC
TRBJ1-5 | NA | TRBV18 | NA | CASSPSREGPQHF | TGTGCCAGCTCACCCTCCCGGGAGGGCCCCCAGCATTTT
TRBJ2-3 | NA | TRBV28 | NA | CASKEHGSADTQYF | TGTGCCAGCAAGGAGCATGGGTCAGCAGATACGCAGTATTTT
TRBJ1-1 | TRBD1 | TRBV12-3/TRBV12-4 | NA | CASSFQGETEAFF | TGTGCCAGCAGTTTTCAGGGGGAGACTGAAGCTTTCTTT
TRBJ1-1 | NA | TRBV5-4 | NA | CASSLAGMGTEAFF | TGTGCCAGCAGCTTGGCGGGGATGGGGACTGAAGCTTTCTTT
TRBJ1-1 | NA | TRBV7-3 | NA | CASSSGQNTEAFF | TGTGCCAGCAGCTCTGGACAGAACACTGAAGCTTTCTTT
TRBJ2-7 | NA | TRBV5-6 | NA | CASSLGRDYEQYF | TGTGCCAGCAGCTTGGGGAGGGACTACGAGCAGTACTTC
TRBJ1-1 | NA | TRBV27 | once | CASPIHTEAFF | TGTGCCAGCCCAATCCACACTGAAGCTTTCTTT
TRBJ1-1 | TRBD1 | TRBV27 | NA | CASRGQGMDTEAFF | TGTGCCAGCAGGGGACAGGGGATGGACACTGAAGCTTTCTTT
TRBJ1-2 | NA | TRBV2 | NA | CASSSRGALGYTF | TGTGCCAGCAGCTCCCGGGGGGCGCTTGGCTACACCTTC
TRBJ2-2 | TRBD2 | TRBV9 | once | CASSVKAGVRDGELFF | TGTGCCAGCAGCGTAAAGGCGGGAGTTAGGGACGGGGAGCTGTTTTTT
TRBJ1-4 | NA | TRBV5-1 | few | CASSLGVNEKLFF | TGCGCCAGCAGCTTAGGGGTGAATGAAAAACTGTTTTTT
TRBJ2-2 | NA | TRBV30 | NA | CAWSAFNTGELFF | TGTGCCTGGAGTGCTTTTAACACCGGGGAGCTGTTTTTT
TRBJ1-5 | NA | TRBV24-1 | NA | CATSDSTGRNQPQHF | TGTGCCACCAGTGACTCGACAGGTCGCAATCAGCCCCAGCATTTT
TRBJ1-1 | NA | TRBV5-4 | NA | CASSLTGLQGEAFF | TGTGCCAGCAGCTTGACAGGGTTGCAGGGTGAAGCTTTCTTT
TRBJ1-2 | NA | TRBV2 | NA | CASSEGRVGYTF | TGTGCCAGCAGTGAGGGCAGGGTTGGCTACACCTTC
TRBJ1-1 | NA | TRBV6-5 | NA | CASCVRGGLNTEAFF | TGTGCCAGCTGCGTTAGGGGGGGCCTGAACACTGAAGCTTTCTTT
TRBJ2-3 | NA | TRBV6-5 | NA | CASSQGDTYTDTQYF | TGTGCCAGCAGTCAGGGCGACACGTACACAGATACGCAGTATTTT
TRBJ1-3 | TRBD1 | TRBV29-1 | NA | CSVAGTGGGSGNTIYF | TGCAGCGTTGCTGGGACAGGGGGCGGAAGCGGAAACACCATATATTTT
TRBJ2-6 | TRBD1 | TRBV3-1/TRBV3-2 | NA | CASSAQGAGANVLTF | TGTGCCAGCAGCGCACAGGGGGCTGGGGCCAACGTCCTGACTTTC
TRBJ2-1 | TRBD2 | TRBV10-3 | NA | CAINSGTSGTDEQFF | TGTGCCATCAACTCCGGGACTAGCGGGACCGATGAGCAGTTCTTC
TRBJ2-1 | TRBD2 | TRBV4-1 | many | CASSSAGGANEQFF | TGCGCCAGCAGCTCAGCGGGGGGAGCCAATGAGCAGTTCTTC
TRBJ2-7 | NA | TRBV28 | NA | CASSYKTGTRTYEQYF | TGTGCCAGCAGCTACAAAACAGGGACGCGGACCTACGAGCAGTACTTC
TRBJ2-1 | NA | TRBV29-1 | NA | CSVERGDGSSYNEQFF | TGCAGCGTTGAGAGGGGTGACGGGAGCTCCTACAATGAGCAGTTCTTC
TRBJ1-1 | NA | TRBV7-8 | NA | CASSWGQKGTEAFF | TGTGCCAGCAGCTGGGGACAAAAGGGCACTGAAGCTTTCTTT
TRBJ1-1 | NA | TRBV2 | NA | CASSLTTGSRNTEAFF | TGTGCCAGCAGTCTAACCACCGGGTCTCGGAACACTGAAGCTTTCTTT
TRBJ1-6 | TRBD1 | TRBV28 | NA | CASSPSSTGLNSPLHF | TGTGCCAGCAGTCCAAGCTCGACAGGGTTAAATTCACCCCTCCACTTT
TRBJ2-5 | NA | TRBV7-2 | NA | CASSLWREETQYF | TGTGCCAGCAGCCTGTGGCGGGAAGAGACCCAGTACTTC
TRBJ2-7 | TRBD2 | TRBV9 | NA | CASSVGLAASYEQYF | TGTGCCAGCAGCGTAGGGCTAGCGGCCTCCTACGAGCAGTACTTC
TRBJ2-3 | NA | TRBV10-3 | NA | CAISGGTDTQYF | TGTGCCATCAGCGGGGGCACAGATACGCAGTATTTT
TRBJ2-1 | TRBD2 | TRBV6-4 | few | CASSEAGSYNEQFF | TGTGCCAGCAGTGAAGCGGGATCCTACAATGAGCAGTTCTTC
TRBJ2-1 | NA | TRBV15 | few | CATSRVPLQGNSYNEQFF | TGTGCCACCAGCAGAGTTCCTTTGCAGGGCAACTCCTACAATGAGCAGTTCTTC
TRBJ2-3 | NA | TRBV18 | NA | CASSPQGFPDTQYF | TGTGCCAGCTCACCGCAGGGATTTCCAGATACGCAGTATTTT
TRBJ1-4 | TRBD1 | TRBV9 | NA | CASTKGGTGNEKLFF | TGTGCCAGCACCAAGGGGGGGACAGGGAATGAAAAACTGTTTTTT
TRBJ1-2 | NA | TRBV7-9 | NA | CASSPRARNTDSFYGYTF | TGTGCCAGCAGCCCGAGGGCTAGGAATACGGATTCTTTCTATGGCTACACCTTC
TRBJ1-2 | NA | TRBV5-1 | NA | CASSLGTGNYGYTF | TGCGCCAGCAGCTTGGGCACAGGCAACTATGGCTACACCTTC
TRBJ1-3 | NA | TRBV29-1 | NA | CSAGVYSGNTIYF | TGCAGCGCAGGGGTTTATTCTGGAAACACCATATATTTT
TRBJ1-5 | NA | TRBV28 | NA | CASSPRRGFAYSNQPQHF | TGTGCCAGCAGCCCGCGACGGGGTTTCGCATATAGCAATCAGCCCCAGCATTTT
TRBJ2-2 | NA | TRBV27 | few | CASREGRAGSAGELFF | TGTGCCAGCAGGGAGGGGAGAGCAGGGTCAGCCGGGGAGCTGTTTTTT
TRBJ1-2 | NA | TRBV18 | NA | CASSPEEGARGYTF | TGTGCCAGCTCACCGGAGGAGGGCGCTCGCGGCTACACCTTC
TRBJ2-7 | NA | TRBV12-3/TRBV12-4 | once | CASSLQAYEQYF | TGTGCCAGCAGCTTGCAGGCGTACGAGCAGTACTTC
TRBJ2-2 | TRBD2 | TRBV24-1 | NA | CATSDLEVAGPTGELFF | TGTGCCACCAGTGATTTGGAGGTAGCGGGGCCCACCGGGGAGCTGTTTTTT
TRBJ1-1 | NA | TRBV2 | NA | CASSEQMRSTEAFF | TGTGCCAGCAGTGAACAGATGAGGAGCACTGAAGCTTTCTTT
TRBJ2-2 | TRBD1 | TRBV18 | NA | CASSPSGTGASGELFF | TGTGCCAGCTCACCAAGCGGAACAGGGGCCTCCGGGGAGCTGTTTTTT
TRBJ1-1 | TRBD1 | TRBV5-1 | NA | CASSLGRDRANTEAFF | TGCGCCAGCAGCTTGGGGAGGGACAGGGCAAACACTGAAGCTTTCTTT
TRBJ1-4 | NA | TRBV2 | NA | CASEVDSVNEKLFF | TGTGCCAGCGAAGTGGACAGCGTAAATGAAAAACTGTTTTTT
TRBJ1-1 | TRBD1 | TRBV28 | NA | CASSLPIGQGVTEAFF | TGTGCCAGCAGTTTACCCATCGGGCAGGGGGTCACTGAAGCTTTCTTT
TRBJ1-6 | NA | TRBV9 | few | CASSERGNYNSPLHF | TGTGCCAGCAGCGAAAGAGGCAATTATAATTCACCCCTCCACTTT
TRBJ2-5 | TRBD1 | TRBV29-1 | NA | CSLLQGAGGETQYF | TGCAGTTTACTACAGGGGGCAGGCGGAGAGACCCAGTACTTC
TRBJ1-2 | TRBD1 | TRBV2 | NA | CASSQQGTYGYTF | TGTGCCAGCAGTCAACAGGGGACCTATGGCTACACCTTC
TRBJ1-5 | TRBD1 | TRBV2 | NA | CASSPGQGNQPQHF | TGTGCCAGCAGCCCGGGACAGGGGAATCAGCCCCAGCATTTT
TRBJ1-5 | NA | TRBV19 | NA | CASSYSLGQPQHF | TGTGCCAGTAGTTATAGCTTGGGTCAGCCCCAGCATTTT
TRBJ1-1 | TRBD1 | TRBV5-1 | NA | CASRPIQGANTEAFF | TGCGCCAGCAGACCCATACAGGGGGCTAACACTGAAGCTTTCTTT
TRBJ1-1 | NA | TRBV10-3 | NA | CAISQGFYTEAFF | TGTGCCATCAGCCAGGGGTTTTACACTGAAGCTTTCTTT
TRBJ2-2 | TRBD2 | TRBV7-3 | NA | CASSLIAGANTGELFF | TGTGCCAGCAGCCTCATAGCGGGGGCGAACACCGGGGAGCTGTTTTTT
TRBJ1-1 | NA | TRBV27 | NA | CASSLSQMNTEAFF | TGTGCCAGCAGTTTATCCCAGATGAACACTGAAGCTTTCTTT
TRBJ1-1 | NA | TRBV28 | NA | CASSLGGAMNTEAFF | TGTGCCAGCAGTTTAGGAGGGGCGATGAACACTGAAGCTTTCTTT
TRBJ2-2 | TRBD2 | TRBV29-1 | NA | CSVGGGHSGRGLTGELFF | TGCAGCGTGGGAGGGGGACATAGCGGGAGAGGTCTTACCGGGGAGCTGTTTTTT
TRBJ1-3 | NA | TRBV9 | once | CASSVGAFGNTIYF | TGTGCCAGCAGCGTAGGAGCTTTTGGAAACACCATATATTTT
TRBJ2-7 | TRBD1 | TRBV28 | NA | CASSLSRTGNYEQYF | TGTGCCAGCAGTTTATCCCGGACAGGGAATTACGAGCAGTACTTC